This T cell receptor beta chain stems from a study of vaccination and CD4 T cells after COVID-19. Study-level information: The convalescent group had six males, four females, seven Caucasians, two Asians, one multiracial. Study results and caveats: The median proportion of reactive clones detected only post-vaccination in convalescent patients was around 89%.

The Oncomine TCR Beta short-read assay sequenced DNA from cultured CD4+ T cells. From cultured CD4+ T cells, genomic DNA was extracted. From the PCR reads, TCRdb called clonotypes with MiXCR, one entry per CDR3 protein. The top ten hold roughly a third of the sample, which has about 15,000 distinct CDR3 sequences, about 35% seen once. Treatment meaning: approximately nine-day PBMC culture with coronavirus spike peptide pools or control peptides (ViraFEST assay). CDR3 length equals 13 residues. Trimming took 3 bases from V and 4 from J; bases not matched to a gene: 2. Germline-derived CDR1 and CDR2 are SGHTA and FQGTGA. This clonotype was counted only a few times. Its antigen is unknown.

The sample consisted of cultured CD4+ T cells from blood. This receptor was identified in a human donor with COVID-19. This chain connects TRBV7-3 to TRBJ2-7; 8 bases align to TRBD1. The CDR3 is CASSFGQGYEQYF. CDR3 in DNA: TGTGCCAGCAGCTTTGGACAGGGATACGAGCAGTACTTC.